The clone carrying this TCR beta chain was detected only once. This sample is part of a study of blood T cell repertoires in COVID-19. The table came from immunoSEQ multiplex PCR; TCRdb's copy has only in-frame clones and leaves some out. The sample gives 55,000 to 65,000 clones, more than 85% of which show up once; 2% to 2.5% is in the top ten. The V gene's germline CDR1 is SGHRS and CDR2 YFSETQ. This CDR3 contains 14 residues. V lost 4 bases, J lost 5 bases, and 4 bases stayed unmatched. Specimen: peripheral blood. This receptor was obtained from a man in his sixties with acute or convalescent COVID-19. The chain couples TRBV5-1 to TRBJ2-2; 8 bases map to TRBD1. The CDR3 protein is CASSERTGTGELFF. DNA for the CDR3: TGCGCCAGCAGCGAGAGGACAGGGACCGGGGAGCTGTTTTTT.